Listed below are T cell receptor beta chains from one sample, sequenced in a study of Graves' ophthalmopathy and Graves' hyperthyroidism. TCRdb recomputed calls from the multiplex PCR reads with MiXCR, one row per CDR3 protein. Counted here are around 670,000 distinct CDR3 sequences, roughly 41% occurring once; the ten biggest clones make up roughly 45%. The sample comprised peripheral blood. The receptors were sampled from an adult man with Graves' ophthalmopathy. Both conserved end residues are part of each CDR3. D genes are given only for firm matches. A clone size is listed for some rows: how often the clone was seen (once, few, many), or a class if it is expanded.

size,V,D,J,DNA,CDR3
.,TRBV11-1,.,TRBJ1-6,TGTGCCAGCAGCTCACCCGATCGCAATTCACCCCTCCACTTT,CASSSPDRNSPLHF
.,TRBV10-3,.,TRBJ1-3,TGTGCCATCAGAGACACAAGGGCAAACACCATATATTTT,CAIRDTRANTIYF
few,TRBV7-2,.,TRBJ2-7,TGTGCCAGCAGCCGATGGGTTAGCGGACCCTACGAGCAGTACTTC,CASSRWVSGPYEQYF
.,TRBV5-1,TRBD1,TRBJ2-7,TGCGCCAGCAGGGCCGGGACAGGGGATCGCGAGCAGTACTTC,CASRAGTGDREQYF
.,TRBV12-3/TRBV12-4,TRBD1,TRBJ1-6,TGTGCCAGCAGTCGAGGACAGGGACGTAGTTCACCCCTCCACTTT,CASSRGQGRSSPLHF
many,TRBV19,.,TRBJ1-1,TGTGCCAGTAGCACAGGGTTCGGGGACACTGAAGCTTTCTTT,CASSTGFGDTEAFF
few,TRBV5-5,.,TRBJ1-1,TGTGCCAGCAGCTTGGAAACGGTTGGGTACACTGAAGCTTTCTTT,CASSLETVGYTEAFF
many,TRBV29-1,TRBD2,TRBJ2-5,TGCAGCGTTGATGCCCAGGGAGGGGAGACCCAGTACTTC,CSVDAQGGETQYF
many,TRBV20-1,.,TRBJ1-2,TGCAGTGCTAGTCTTCCGGGGGGGCCGGTCGCCTTC,CSASLPGGPVAF
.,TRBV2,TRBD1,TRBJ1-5,TGTGCCAGCAGGAGGACAGGGAGGGGTCAGCCCCAGCATTTT,CASRRTGRGQPQHF
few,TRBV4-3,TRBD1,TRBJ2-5,TGCGCCAGCACCCGGACAGGGGTCTTGCAAGAGACCCAGTACTTC,CASTRTGVLQETQYF
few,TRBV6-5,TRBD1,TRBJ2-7,TGTGCCAGCAGTGCCGGGACAGGTGAGATCTACGAGCAGTACTTC,CASSAGTGEIYEQYF
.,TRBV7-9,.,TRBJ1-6,TGTGCCAGCAGCCCGACCAGGGGATCTAATTCACCCCTCCACTTT,CASSPTRGSNSPLHF
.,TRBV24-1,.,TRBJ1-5,TGTGCCACCAGCAGCTTGGACGTAAATCAGCCCCAGCATTTT,CATSSLDVNQPQHF
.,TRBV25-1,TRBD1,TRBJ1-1,TGTGCCAGCAGCCCCAGGGGGGGGACACCTGAAGCTTTCTTT,CASSPRGGTPEAFF
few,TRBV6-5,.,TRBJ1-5,TGTGCCAGCACGGAAAGCTCCTCTAGCAATCAGCCCCAGCATTTT,CASTESSSSNQPQHF